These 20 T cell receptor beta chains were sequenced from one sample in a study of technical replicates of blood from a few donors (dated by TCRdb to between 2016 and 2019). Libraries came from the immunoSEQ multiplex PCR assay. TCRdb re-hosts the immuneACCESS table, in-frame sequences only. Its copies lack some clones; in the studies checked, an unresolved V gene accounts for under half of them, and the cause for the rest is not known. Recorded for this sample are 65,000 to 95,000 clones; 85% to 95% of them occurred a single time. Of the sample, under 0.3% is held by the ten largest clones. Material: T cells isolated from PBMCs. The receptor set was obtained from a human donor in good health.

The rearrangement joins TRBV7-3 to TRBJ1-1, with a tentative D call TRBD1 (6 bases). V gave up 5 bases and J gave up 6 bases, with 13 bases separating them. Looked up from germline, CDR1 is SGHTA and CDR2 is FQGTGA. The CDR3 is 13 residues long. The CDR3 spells CASSKGGAAEAFF. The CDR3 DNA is TGTGCCAGCAGCAAGGGGGGGGCGGCTGAAGCTTTCTTT.

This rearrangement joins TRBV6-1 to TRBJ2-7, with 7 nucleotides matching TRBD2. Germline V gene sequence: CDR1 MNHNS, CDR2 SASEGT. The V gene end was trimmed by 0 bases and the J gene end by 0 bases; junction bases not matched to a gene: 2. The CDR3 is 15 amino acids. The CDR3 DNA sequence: TGTGCCAGCAGTGAAGCGCGGGACTACTCCTACGAGCAGTACTTC. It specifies CASSEARDYSYEQYF.

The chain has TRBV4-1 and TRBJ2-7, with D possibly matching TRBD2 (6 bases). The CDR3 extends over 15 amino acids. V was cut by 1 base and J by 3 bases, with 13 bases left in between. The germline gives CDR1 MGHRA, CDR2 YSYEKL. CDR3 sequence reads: CASSQGLGEIYEQYF. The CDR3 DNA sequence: TGCGCCAGCAGCCAAGGACTAGGAGAAATCTACGAGCAGTACTTC.

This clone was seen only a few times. CDR3 sequence: CASSTGFRLHF. The CDR3 region has the DNA TGTGCCAGCTCTACGGGTTTTCGCCTCCACTTT. V usage is TRBV19 and J usage is TRBJ1-6; no clear D. CDR1 and CDR2 (germline): LNHDA, SQIVND (reference sequence). The CDR3 runs 11 residues. V was shortened by 9 bases and J by 15 bases, with 15 bases between the two germline ends.

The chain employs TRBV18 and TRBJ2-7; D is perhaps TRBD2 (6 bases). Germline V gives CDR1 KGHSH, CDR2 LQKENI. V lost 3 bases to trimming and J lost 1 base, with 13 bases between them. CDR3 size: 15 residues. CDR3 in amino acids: CASSPGSGYSYEQYF. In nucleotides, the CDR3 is TGTGCCAGCTCACCGGGTAGCGGATATTCCTACGAGCAGTACTTC.

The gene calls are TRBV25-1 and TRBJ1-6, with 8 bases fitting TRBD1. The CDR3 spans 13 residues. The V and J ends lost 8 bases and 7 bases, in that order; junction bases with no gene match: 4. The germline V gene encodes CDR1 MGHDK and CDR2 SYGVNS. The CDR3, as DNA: TGTGCCAGCGGGGACAGGCGGAATTCACCCCTCCACTTT. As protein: CASGDRRNSPLHF.

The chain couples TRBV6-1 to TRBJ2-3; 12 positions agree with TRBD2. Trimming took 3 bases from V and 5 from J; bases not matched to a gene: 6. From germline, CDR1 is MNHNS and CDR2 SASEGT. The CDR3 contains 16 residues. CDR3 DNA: TGTGCCAGCAGTGATTGGCTAGCGGGAGGGATAGATACGCAGTATTTT. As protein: CASSDWLAGGIDTQYF.

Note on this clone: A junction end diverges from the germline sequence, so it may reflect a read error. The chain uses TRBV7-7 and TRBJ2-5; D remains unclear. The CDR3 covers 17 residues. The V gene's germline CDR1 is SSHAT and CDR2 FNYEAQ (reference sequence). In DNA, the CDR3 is TGTGCTAGCAGCTTCGAGCCCGCGACCCGACAATTAGAGACCCAGTACTTC. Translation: CASSFEPATRQLETQYF.

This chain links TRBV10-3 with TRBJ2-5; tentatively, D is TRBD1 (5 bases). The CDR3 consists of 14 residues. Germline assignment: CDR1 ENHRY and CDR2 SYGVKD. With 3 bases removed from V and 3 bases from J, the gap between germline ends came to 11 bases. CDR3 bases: TGTGCCATCAGTGACGGCAGGGTCGAAGAGACCCAGTACTTC. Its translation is CAISDGRVEETQYF.

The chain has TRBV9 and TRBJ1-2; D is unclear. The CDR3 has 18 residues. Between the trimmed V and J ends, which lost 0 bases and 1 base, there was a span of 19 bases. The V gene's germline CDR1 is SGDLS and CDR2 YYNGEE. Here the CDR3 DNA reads TGTGCCAGCAGCGTAGGGAACCTTCCCCCTGAGGGTAACTATGGCTACACCTTC. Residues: CASSVGNLPPEGNYGYTF.

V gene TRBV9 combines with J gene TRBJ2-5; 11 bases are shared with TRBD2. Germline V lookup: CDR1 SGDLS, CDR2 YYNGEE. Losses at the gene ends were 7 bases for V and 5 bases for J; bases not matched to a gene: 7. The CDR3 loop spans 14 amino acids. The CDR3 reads CASSGTSGRETQYF. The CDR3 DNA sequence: TGTGCCAGCTCTGGGACTAGCGGCCGGGAGACCCAGTACTTC.

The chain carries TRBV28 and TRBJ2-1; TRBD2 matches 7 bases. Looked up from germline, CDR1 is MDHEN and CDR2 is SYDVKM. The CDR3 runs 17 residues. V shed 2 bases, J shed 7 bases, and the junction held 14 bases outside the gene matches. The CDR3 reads CASSLTPGASGINEQFF. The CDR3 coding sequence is TGTGCCAGCAGTTTAACCCCCGGGGCTAGCGGTATTAATGAGCAGTTCTTC.

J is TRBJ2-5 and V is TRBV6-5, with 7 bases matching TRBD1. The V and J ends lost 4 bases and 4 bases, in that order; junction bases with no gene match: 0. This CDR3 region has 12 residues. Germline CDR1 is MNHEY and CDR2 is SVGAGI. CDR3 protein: CASSWDRETQYF. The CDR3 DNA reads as TGTGCCAGCAGTTGGGACAGAGAGACCCAGTACTTC.

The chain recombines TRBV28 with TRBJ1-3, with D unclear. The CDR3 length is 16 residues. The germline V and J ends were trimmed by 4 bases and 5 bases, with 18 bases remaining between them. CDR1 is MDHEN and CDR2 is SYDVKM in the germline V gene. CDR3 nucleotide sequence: TGTGCCAGCAGTTCGGACTTCTCTACGACCCGAAACACCATATATTTT. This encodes CASSSDFSTTRNTIYF.

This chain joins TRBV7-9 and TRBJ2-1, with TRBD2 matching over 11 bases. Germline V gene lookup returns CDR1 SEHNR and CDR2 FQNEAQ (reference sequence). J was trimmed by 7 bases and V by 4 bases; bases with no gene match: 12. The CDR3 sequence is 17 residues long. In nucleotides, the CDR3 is TGTGCCAGCAGCTCCAAGTCCCTTAGCGGGGGGGCAAATGAGCAGTTCTTC. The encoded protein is CASSSKSLSGGANEQFF. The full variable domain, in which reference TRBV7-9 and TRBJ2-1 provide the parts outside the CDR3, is DTGVSQNPRHKITKRGQNVTFRCDPISEHNRLYWYRQTLGQGPEFLTYFQNEAQLEKSRLLSDRFSAERPKGSFSTLEIQRTEQGDSAMYLCASSSKSLSGGANEQFFGPGTRLTVL.

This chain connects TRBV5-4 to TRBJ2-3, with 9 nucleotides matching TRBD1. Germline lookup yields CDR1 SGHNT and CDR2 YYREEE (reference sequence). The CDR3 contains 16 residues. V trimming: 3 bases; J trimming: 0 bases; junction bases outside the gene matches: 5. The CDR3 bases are TGTGCCAGCAGCTGGGACAGGGCCTGGAGCACAGATACGCAGTATTTT. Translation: CASSWDRAWSTDTQYF.

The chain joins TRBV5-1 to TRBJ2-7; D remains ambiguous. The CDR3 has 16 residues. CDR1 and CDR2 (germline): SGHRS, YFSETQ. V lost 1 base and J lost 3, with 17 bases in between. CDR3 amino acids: CASSLSPDIPNYEQYF. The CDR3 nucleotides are TGCGCCAGCAGCTTGTCCCCAGACATCCCCAACTACGAGCAGTACTTC.

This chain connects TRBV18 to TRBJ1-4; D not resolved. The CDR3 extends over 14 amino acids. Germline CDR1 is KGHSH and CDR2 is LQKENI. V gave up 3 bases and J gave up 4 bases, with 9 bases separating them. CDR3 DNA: TGTGCCAGCTCACCTTCACAGATTAATGAAAAACTGTTTTTT. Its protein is CASSPSQINEKLFF.

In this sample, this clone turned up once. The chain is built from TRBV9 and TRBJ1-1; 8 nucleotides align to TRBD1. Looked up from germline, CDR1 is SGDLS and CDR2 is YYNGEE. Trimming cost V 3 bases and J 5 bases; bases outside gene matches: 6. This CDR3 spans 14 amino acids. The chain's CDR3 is CASSADRGWTEAFF. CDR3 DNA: TGTGCCAGCAGCGCCGACAGGGGCTGGACTGAAGCTTTCTTT.

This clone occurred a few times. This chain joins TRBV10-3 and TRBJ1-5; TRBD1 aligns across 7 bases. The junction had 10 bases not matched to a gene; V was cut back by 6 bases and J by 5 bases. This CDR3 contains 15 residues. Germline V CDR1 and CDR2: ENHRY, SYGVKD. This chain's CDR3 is CAISKTGTDDQPQHF. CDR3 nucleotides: TGTGCCATCAGCAAAACCGGGACAGACGATCAGCCCCAGCATTTT.